One and the same sample provided the 29 T cell receptor beta chains below, sequenced in a study of beta chain features in type 1 diabetes (dated by TCRdb to the late 2010s). Summary of the overall study and its limitations: In all four CD4+ subsets, TCRB CDR3 length was moderately but significantly shorter in type 1 diabetes patients.

Library preparation used the immunoSEQ multiplex PCR assay. All of the isolated RNA was reverse transcribed with the High Capacity cDNA Reverse Transcription Kit, so expressed TCRB transcripts were sequenced. TCRdb carries this immuneACCESS record with in-frame sequences only. Its versions omit some clonotypes, under half of them owing to an unresolved V gene in the studies checked, with the rest unexplained. This sample lists approximately 730,000 clones; roughly an eighth were detected once. 0.02% to 0.025% of the sample is in the top ten clones. These receptors' targets are unknown. What was sequenced was naive CD4+ T cells from blood. Read against the paper, the sample's cell subset or site label means: true naive CD4+ T cells. The receptors originated from a man aged 18 to 35 with type 1 diabetes.

The table lists this clone with a few counts. The genes are TRBV29-1 and TRBJ1-1; D call uncertain. This CDR3 spans 16 amino acids. The V gene lost 0 bases and the J gene lost 5 bases, with 19 bases spanning the gap. Germline V gives CDR1 SQVTM, CDR2 ANQGSEA. The CDR3 sequence: CSVEDWVWVEETEAFF. CDR3 sequence (DNA): TGCAGCGTTGAAGATTGGGTCTGGGTAGAGGAGACTGAAGCTTTCTTT.

The CDR3 protein is CASSLDSGGVLNEQFF. The CDR3, as DNA: TGCGCCAGCAGCTTGGATAGCGGGGGCGTCTTAAATGAGCAGTTCTTC. This chain uses TRBV5-1 with TRBJ2-1, with 9 nucleotides matching TRBD2. The CDR3 is 16 residues long. J was trimmed by 7 bases and V by 0 bases; bases with no gene match: 8. Germline V gene sequence: CDR1 SGHRS, CDR2 YFSETQ.

Only a few counts were recorded for this clone. The chain joins TRBV28 to TRBJ1-2, with TRBD1 identical over 8 bases. Germline V gene sequence: CDR1 MDHEN, CDR2 SYDVKM. The CDR3 contains 14 residues. The V segment lost 4 bases and the J segment 3 bases; nucleotides outside the gene matches: 4. Here the CDR3 reads CASSSGGADYGYTF. The DNA of the CDR3 is TGTGCCAGCAGTTCAGGGGGCGCTGACTATGGCTACACCTTC.

To note about this clone: Other DNA variants within this sample encode the same CDR3. The chain employs TRBV28 and TRBJ2-5, with 11 bases matching TRBD2. Germline trimming cut 5 bases from V and 2 bases from J; bases unmatched to any gene: 1. This CDR3 contains 14 residues. CDR1 MDHEN and CDR2 SYDVKM come from the germline V gene. CDR3 region: CASSTSGGQETQYF. DNA of the CDR3: TGTGCCAGCAGTACTAGCGGGGGTCAAGAGACCCAGTACTTC.

This clone was counted only a few times. The J gene is TRBJ2-5, the V gene TRBV2; 7 nucleotides align to TRBD2. This CDR3 region has 13 residues. V trimming: 4 bases; J trimming: 2 bases; junction bases outside the gene matches: 1. CDR1 and CDR2 from the germline V gene are SNHLY and FYNNEI. As DNA, the CDR3 is TGTGCCAGCAGTGGCGGGGGACAAGAGACCCAGTACTTC. It specifies CASSGGGQETQYF.

This clone showed up just a few times. This specimen includes other DNA sequences encoding the same CDR3. J is TRBJ1-1 and V is TRBV30; tentatively, D is TRBD1 (6 bases). Trimming pared 2 bases from V and 1 base from J, leaving 11 bases between. This CDR3 comprises 14 residues. Germline V gene data show CDR1 as GTSNPN and CDR2 as SVGIG (reference sequence). The CDR3 DNA sequence: TGTGCCTGGAGTACTCTACAGGGGAACACTGAAGCTTTCTTT. As protein: CAWSTLQGNTEAFF.

This clone has a handful of counts. The chain is built from TRBV20-1 and TRBJ1-2; D not resolved. Looked up from germline, CDR1 is DFQATT and CDR2 is SNEGSKA (reference sequence). This CDR3 contains 11 residues. Trimming took 5 bases from V and 8 from J, leaving 12 bases between them. The CDR3 DNA follows: TGCAGTGCTCCACCCGCAGCCGGCTACACCTTC. It specifies CSAPPAAGYTF.

This clone was detected a few times. The same CDR3 is also encoded by other DNA sequences in this sample. The chain carries TRBV28 and TRBJ2-7; no firm D call. This CDR3 has 11 amino acids. The germline gives CDR1 MDHEN, CDR2 SYDVKM. Between the trimmed V and J ends, which lost 3 bases and 3 bases, there was a span of 3 bases. DNA of the CDR3: TGTGCCAGCAGTTTGCTCTACGAGCAGTACTTC. Translating gives CASSLLYEQYF.

A few counts support this clone. This sequence joins TRBV18 and TRBJ1-2; D is undetermined. V dropped 6 bases and J dropped 6 bases, with 17 bases sitting between them. CDR1 and CDR2 (germline): KGHSH, LQKENI. CDR3 length equals 14 residues. CDR3 region: CASSALRVSDGYTF. The CDR3 DNA is TGTGCCAGCTCCGCACTCCGGGTATCAGATGGCTACACCTTC.

This clone has a handful of counts. The CDR3 DNA follows: TGTGCCAGCAGTGGGGACATGGGGCTAGATCAGCCCCAGCATTTT. Residues: CASSGDMGLDQPQHF. The rearrangement uses TRBV25-1 and TRBJ1-5, with D possibly matching TRBD1 (6 bases). The germline V gene encodes CDR1 MGHDK and CDR2 SYGVNS. V was trimmed by 4 bases and J by 5 bases, leaving 15 bases between them. The length of the CDR3 is 15 residues.

This clone came up a few times. The CDR3 sequence: CASAGSHGTQETQYF. The CDR3 bases are TGTGCTTCAGCCGGGTCTCATGGAACCCAAGAGACCCAGTACTTC. The chain has TRBV10-3 and TRBJ2-5; D not resolved. This CDR3 has 15 amino acids. Germline V gene sequence: CDR1 ENHRY, CDR2 SYGVKD.

This clone came up a few times. This rearrangement joins TRBV5-8 to TRBJ2-5; 7 bases are a match to TRBD1. The CDR3 loop spans 13 amino acids. The V gene's germline CDR1 is SGHTS and CDR2 YDEGEE. Trimming removed 7 bases from V and 2 bases from J; junction bases left unmatched: 5. The CDR3 DNA follows: TGTGCCAGCGGGAAGGGACAGCAAGAGACCCAGTACTTC. As protein: CASGKGQQETQYF.

This clone appeared a few times. The sample contains more than one DNA sequence encoding this CDR3. V is TRBV9 and J is TRBJ1-3; D uncertain. CDR3 size: 12 residues. Germline-derived CDR1 and CDR2 are SGDLS and YYNGEE. The ends were cut back, 2 bases at V and 1 base at J, with 1 base in the middle. The CDR3 DNA sequence: TGTGCCAGCAGCGTTTCTGGAAACACCATATATTTT. Amino acids: CASSVSGNTIYF.

The rearrangement uses TRBV25-1 and TRBJ2-3, with D uncertain. V lost 2 bases, J lost 4 bases, and 13 bases lay in between. Looked up from germline, CDR1 is MGHDK and CDR2 is SYGVNS. This CDR3 has 15 amino acids. As DNA, the CDR3 is TGTGCCAGCAGTGAAAGTTCGGGTGTCCCAGATACGCAGTATTTT. Translating it yields CASSESSGVPDTQYF. Drawing the rest from reference TRBV25-1 and TRBJ2-3, the complete variable domain is EADIYQTPRYLVIGTGKKITLECSQTMGHDKMYWYQQDPGMELHLIHYSYGVNSTEKGDLSSESTVSRIRTEHFPLTLESARPSHTSQYLCASSESSGVPDTQYFGPGTRLTVL.

The chain links TRBV2 to TRBJ1-1; D unclear. Trimming pared 6 bases from V and 1 base from J, leaving 9 bases between. The CDR3 runs 13 residues. CDR1 and CDR2 (germline): SNHLY, FYNNEI. CDR3 residues: CASSLGRNTEAFF. The CDR3 coding sequence is TGTGCCAGCAGCCTTGGAAGGAACACTGAAGCTTTCTTT.

The chain recombines TRBV15 with TRBJ1-3; D possibly corresponds to TRBD1 (6 bases). Germline values: CDR1 LNHNV, CDR2 YYDKDF (reference sequence). The CDR3 is made up of 15 amino acids. Trimming took 0 bases from V and 4 from J, leaving 10 bases between them. CDR3 DNA: TGTGCCACCAGCAGAGATTGGCAGGGGGGAAACACCATATATTTT. Protein: CATSRDWQGGNTIYF.

Only a few counts were recorded for this clone. The V gene is TRBV27, the J gene TRBJ1-1, with 9 bases that match TRBD1. The CDR3 covers 13 residues. Looked up from germline, CDR1 is MNHEY and CDR2 is SMNVEV (reference sequence). V shed 4 bases and J 10 bases; nucleotides not matched to a gene: 7. The CDR3 coding sequence is TGTGCCAGCAGTTCTAACAGGGGGCCGGGAGCTTTCTTT. Protein: CASSSNRGPGAFF.

The sample holds a few counts of this clone. The V gene is TRBV6-5, the J gene TRBJ2-3; the D is unclear. The CDR3 runs 13 residues. With 2 bases removed from V and 1 base from J, the gap between germline ends came to 4 bases. The germline V gene encodes CDR1 MNHEY and CDR2 SVGAGI. CDR3 DNA sequence: TGTGCCAGCAGTTACGATGGCACAGATACGCAGTATTTT. It codes for CASSYDGTDTQYF.

This clone was seen a few times. The chain employs TRBV5-4 and TRBJ2-1; D is perhaps TRBD2 (7 bases). The CDR3 spans 17 residues. V was shortened by 4 bases and J by 7 bases, with 24 bases between the two germline ends. In germline, CDR1 is SGHNT, CDR2 YYREEE (reference sequence). For the CDR3, the DNA is TGTGCCAGCAGCCTTGGGGGCGGGGGAGTCTTACTGAATGAGCAGTTCTTC. This encodes CASSLGGGGVLLNEQFF.

The chain employs TRBV7-2 and TRBJ1-5, with D perhaps TRBD1 (5 bases). CDR1 and CDR2 (germline): SGHTA, FQGNSA. V gave up 2 bases and J gave up 5 bases, with 10 bases separating them. This CDR3 spans 14 amino acids. Written as DNA, the CDR3 is TGTGCCAGCAGCTTAAGGGGCTCCGATCAGCCCCAGCATTTT. Protein: CASSLRGSDQPQHF.

The J gene is TRBJ2-1, the V gene TRBV15, with TRBD1 matching over 7 bases. V shed 0 bases, J shed 0 bases, and the junction held 17 bases outside the gene matches. The CDR3 runs 21 residues. Germline V gene data show CDR1 as LNHNV and CDR2 as YYDKDF (reference sequence). CDR3 protein: CATSRDWGEGAPPFSYNEQFF. The DNA of the CDR3 is TGTGCCACCAGCAGAGATTGGGGCGAGGGGGCCCCTCCATTCTCCTACAATGAGCAGTTCTTC.

This clone has only a few counts. Compared with germline, one end of the junction differs, possibly owing to a read error. The rearrangement joins TRBV7-9 to TRBJ1-2; no firm D call. The CDR3 is 8 residues long. CDR1 SEHNR and CDR2 FQNEAQ come from the germline V gene (reference sequence). CDR3 in DNA: TGTGCCAGCAGCCCCGATGGCTTC. It encodes CASSPDGF.

This clone was seen a handful of times. The chain uses TRBV25-1 and TRBJ1-1; a possible D gene is TRBD1 (5 bases). This CDR3 is 13 amino acids long. Germline V gives CDR1 MGHDK, CDR2 SYGVNS. V dropped 10 bases and J dropped 8 bases, with 20 bases sitting between them. The CDR3 DNA reads TGTGCCACCTTCCACCGGGGGAACGGGGAAGCTTTCTTT. Translated, it gives CATFHRGNGEAFF.

The chain is built from TRBV30 and TRBJ2-7, with D possibly being TRBD2 (6 bases). V lost 4 bases and J lost 3, with 16 bases in between. The CDR3 is made up of 14 amino acids. Germline V gene sequence: CDR1 GTSNPN, CDR2 SVGIG (reference sequence). The CDR3 DNA reads TGTGCCTGGAATGGGCAGGGAGGCCTCTACGAGCAGTACTTC. Its translation: CAWNGQGGLYEQYF.

In this sample, this clone turned up a few times. The V gene is TRBV7-2, the J gene TRBJ1-2; weak D call: TRBD1 (5 bases). CDR1 and CDR2 (germline): SGHTA, FQGNSA. Between the trimmed V and J ends, which lost 5 bases and 4 bases, there was a span of 17 bases. The CDR3 sequence is 15 residues long. For the CDR3, the DNA is TGTGCCAGCAGCCCTAGTCAGGGCCCCGTCTATGGCTACACCTTC. Its translation is CASSPSQGPVYGYTF.

The sample holds a few counts of this clone. This chain joins TRBV6-5 and TRBJ2-3; D is undetermined. The CDR3 is made up of 14 amino acids. The V gene lost 6 bases and the J gene lost 0 bases, with 10 bases spanning the gap. Germline V CDR1 and CDR2: MNHEY, SVGAGI. This chain's CDR3 is CASRYSTSTDTQYF. The CDR3, as DNA: TGTGCCAGCAGGTACAGCACAAGCACAGATACGCAGTATTTT.

The chain carries TRBV18 and TRBJ2-7; 10 bases map to TRBD2. The CDR3 totals 14 residues. Germline V gene data show CDR1 as KGHSH and CDR2 as LQKENI. After removal of 5 bases from V and 5 bases from J, the junction contained 6 bases not matched to a gene. CDR3 region: CASSVASGGNEQYF. The CDR3 DNA follows: TGTGCCAGCTCAGTGGCTAGCGGGGGTAACGAGCAGTACTTC.

The V and J genes are TRBV27 and TRBJ2-7; 7 positions agree with TRBD2. J gave up 3 bases and V 5 bases, and 10 bases lay outside the gene matches. Germline V gene data show CDR1 as MNHEY and CDR2 as SMNVEV (reference sequence). The CDR3 covers 15 residues. CDR3 amino acids: CASSRGAGRDYEQYF. The CDR3 DNA reads TGTGCCAGCAGTAGAGGGGCGGGGAGGGACTACGAGCAGTACTTC.

V gene TRBV2 combines with J gene TRBJ1-2; D remains ambiguous. This CDR3 has 14 amino acids. The germline CDR1 and CDR2 sequences are SNHLY and FYNNEI. With 4 bases removed from V and 9 bases from J, the gap between germline ends came to 18 bases. For the CDR3, the DNA is TGTGCCAGCAGTGTGTCTGGGCCAGAAGATCGCTACACCTTC. Its translation: CASSVSGPEDRYTF.